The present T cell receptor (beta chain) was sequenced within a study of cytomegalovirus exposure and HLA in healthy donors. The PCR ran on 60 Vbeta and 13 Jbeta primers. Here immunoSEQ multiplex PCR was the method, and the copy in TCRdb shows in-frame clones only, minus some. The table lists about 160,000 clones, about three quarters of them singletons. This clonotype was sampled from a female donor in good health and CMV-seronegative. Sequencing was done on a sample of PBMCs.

The CDR3 sequence is CASSRFLETTSGAHEQYF. CDR3 DNA: TGTGCCAGCAGCCGATTCCTTGAGACGACTAGCGGGGCTCACGAGCAGTACTTC. This chain joins TRBV27 and TRBJ2-7; 11 bases are shared with TRBD2. This CDR3 region has 18 residues. Germline V CDR1 and CDR2: MNHEY, SMNVEV (reference sequence). Trimming at V came to 6 bases and at J to 5 bases, leaving 18 bases not matched to a gene.